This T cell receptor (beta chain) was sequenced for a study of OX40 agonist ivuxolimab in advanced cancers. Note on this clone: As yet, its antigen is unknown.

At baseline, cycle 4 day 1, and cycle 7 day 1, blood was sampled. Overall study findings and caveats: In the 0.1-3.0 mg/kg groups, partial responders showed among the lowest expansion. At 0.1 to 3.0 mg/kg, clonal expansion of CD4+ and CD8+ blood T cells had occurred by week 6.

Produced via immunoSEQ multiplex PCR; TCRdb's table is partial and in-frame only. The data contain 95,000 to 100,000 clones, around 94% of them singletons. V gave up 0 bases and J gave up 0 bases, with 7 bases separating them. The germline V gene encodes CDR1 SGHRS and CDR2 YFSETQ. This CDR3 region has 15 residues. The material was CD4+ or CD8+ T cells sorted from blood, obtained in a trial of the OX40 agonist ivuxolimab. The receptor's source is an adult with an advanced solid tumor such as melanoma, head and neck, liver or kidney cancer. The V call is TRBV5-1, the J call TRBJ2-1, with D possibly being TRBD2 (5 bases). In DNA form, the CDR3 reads TGCGCCAGCAGCTTGGTAGGGAGCTCCTACAATGAGCAGTTCTTC. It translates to CASSLVGSSYNEQFF.